This TCR beta chain was recorded in a study of tumor-infiltrating lymphocytes in primary liver carcinoma. The source material, 20-30 mg of unsorted bulk tissue, was used to co-extract RNA and DNA. TCR beta cDNA was prepared out of roughly 500 ng total RNA by means of a constant-region primer. Three nested multiplex PCR rounds, a slightly modified ARM-PCR, produced the libraries for TCR beta. With TRBV1-TRBV30 forward primers and a C-beta reverse primer, the first two PCR rounds were run for approximately 9 cycles each. TCRdb re-called the multiplex PCR reads with MiXCR, one entry per CDR3 protein. The table shows 25,000 to 35,000 distinct CDR3 sequences, with over 60% occurring only once. Germline CDR1 MNHEY, CDR2 SVGAGI. This CDR3 contains 14 residues.

The TCR was taken from a man between 35 and 55 years old with primary liver carcinoma and hepatitis B virus infection. This chain uses TRBV6-5 with TRBJ2-7; D possibly uses TRBD1 or TRBD2 (5 bases each). Material: liver tumor tissue from sampling region 5. Subset in this sample: tumor region T5, tumor centre. The CDR3 loop reads CVSSYSRGNHEQYF. CDR3 coding DNA: TGTGTTAGCAGTTACTCGAGGGGAAACCACGAGCAGTACTTC.